The 12 T cell receptor beta chains given below trace back to one sample, sequenced in a study of cytomegalovirus exposure and HLA in healthy donors. The PCR used 60 Vbeta and 13 Jbeta primers. Data came from immunoSEQ multiplex PCR; TCRdb stores just in-frame clones and leaves some out. The listing records some 150,000 clones. What was sequenced was PBMCs. The origin of the receptors is a woman in her late teens or twenties in good health and CMV-seronegative.

This rearrangement joins TRBV5-4 to TRBJ2-7; 8 nucleotides align to TRBD1. Germline-derived CDR1 and CDR2 are SGHNT and YYREEE (reference sequence). The CDR3 has 15 residues. With 2 bases clipped from V and 3 bases from J, the junction kept 7 bases outside the gene matches. CDR3 protein: CASSFDRGSFYEQYF. The DNA of the CDR3 is TGTGCCAGCAGCTTTGACAGGGGAAGCTTCTACGAGCAGTACTTC.

The chain combines TRBV6-1 with TRBJ1-4; D gene unclear. V was clipped by 4 bases and J by 7 bases, with 25 bases between them. In germline, CDR1 is MNHNS, CDR2 SASEGT. CDR3 length: 18 amino acids. This CDR3 is CASSATLPGRERTEKLFF. The CDR3 DNA reads as TGTGCCAGCAGTGCGACTTTGCCCGGTAGGGAGCGGACTGAAAAACTGTTTTTT.

This chain uses TRBV4-1 with TRBJ2-1, with unresolved D. The germline CDR1 and CDR2 sequences are MGHRA and YSYEKL. The CDR3 has 16 residues. Trimming stripped 0 bases from V and 0 bases from J, with 9 bases between. CDR3 coding DNA: TGCGCCAGCAGCCAAGATCGGCGGAGCTCCTACAATGAGCAGTTCTTC. Translated, it gives CASSQDRRSSYNEQFF.

The chain has TRBV29-1 and TRBJ1-1; D is perhaps TRBD1 (6 bases). The V and J ends lost 4 bases and 0 bases respectively, with 9 bases between them. This CDR3 region has 13 residues. CDR1 is SQVTM and CDR2 is ANQGSEA in the germline V gene. CDR3 bases: TGCAGCGTTGGAACAGGGCTGAACACTGAAGCTTTCTTT. This sequence encodes CSVGTGLNTEAFF.

The rearrangement links TRBV6-6 to TRBJ1-1; no definite D call. The V end was cut by 2 bases, the J end by 7 bases, with 8 bases between. Germline lookup yields CDR1 MNHNY and CDR2 SVGAGI (reference sequence). CDR3 length: 12 residues. CDR3 loop: CASSYGGVEAFF. CDR3 nucleotide sequence: TGTGCCAGCAGTTACGGAGGCGTTGAAGCTTTCTTT.

The chain has TRBV28 and TRBJ2-3; 10 positions agree with TRBD2. With V trimmed by 5 bases and J by 0 bases, 8 bases remained unmatched. The CDR3 consists of 17 residues. From germline, CDR1 is MDHEN and CDR2 SYDVKM. The CDR3: CASSTRGSGGSTDTQYF. The DNA of the CDR3 is TGTGCCAGCAGTACTCGGGGTAGCGGGGGGAGCACAGATACGCAGTATTTT.

The chain uses TRBV7-2 and TRBJ1-2, with D perhaps matching TRBD1 (6 bases). From germline, CDR1 is SGHTA and CDR2 FQGNSA. CDR3 length: 13 amino acids. Trimming stripped 5 bases from V and 4 bases from J, with 11 bases between. The CDR3 sequence is CASSPDSSYGYTF. CDR3 coding DNA: TGTGCCAGCAGCCCGGACAGCAGCTATGGCTACACCTTC.

The chain has TRBV7-9 and TRBJ2-3; 8 bases are shared with TRBD1. There are 18 residues in the CDR3. From germline, CDR1 is SEHNR and CDR2 FQNEAQ (reference sequence). The V gene end was trimmed by 5 bases and the J gene end by 0 bases; junction bases not matched to a gene: 13. The CDR3 bases are TGTGCCAGCAGCCCATGGACAGGGTACAGCTCTAGCACAGATACGCAGTATTTT. Its protein product is CASSPWTGYSSSTDTQYF.

This chain connects TRBV5-8 to TRBJ2-3; 12 nucleotides align to TRBD2. Looked up from germline, CDR1 is SGHTS and CDR2 is YDEGEE. The CDR3 consists of 16 residues. Trimming removed 4 bases from V and 0 bases from J; junction bases left unmatched: 3. CDR3 DNA sequence: TGTGCCAGCAGCCTAGGACTAGCGGGAAGCACAGATACGCAGTATTTT. Translated: CASSLGLAGSTDTQYF.

The J gene is TRBJ1-4, the V gene TRBV7-9, with D perhaps TRBD1 (6 bases). The CDR3 loop spans 15 amino acids. V was trimmed by 4 bases and J by 5 bases, leaving 14 bases between them. Germline V gene sequence: CDR1 SEHNR, CDR2 FQNEAQ (reference sequence). This chain's CDR3 is CASSWETGTNEKLFF. In nucleotides, the CDR3 is TGTGCCAGCAGCTGGGAGACAGGAACAAATGAAAAACTGTTTTTT.

The rearrangement joins TRBV7-2 to TRBJ2-7; D is unresolved. This CDR3 region has 12 residues. CDR1 SGHTA and CDR2 FQGNSA come from the germline V gene. Trimming removed 3 bases from V and 6 bases from J, with 9 bases in between. CDR3 sequence reads: CASSFVPGEQYF. DNA for the CDR3: TGTGCCAGCAGCTTCGTCCCGGGCGAGCAGTACTTC.

The chain recombines TRBV6-1 with TRBJ2-3, with TRBD1 matching 9 bases. This CDR3 spans 14 amino acids. Germline CDR1 is MNHNS and CDR2 is SASEGT. The trim removed 6 bases at V and 6 bases at J, leaving 7 bases unmatched. The CDR3 nucleotides are TGTGCCAGCAGGCGGACAGGGGCGAGGGATACGCAGTATTTT. Protein sequence: CASRRTGARDTQYF.